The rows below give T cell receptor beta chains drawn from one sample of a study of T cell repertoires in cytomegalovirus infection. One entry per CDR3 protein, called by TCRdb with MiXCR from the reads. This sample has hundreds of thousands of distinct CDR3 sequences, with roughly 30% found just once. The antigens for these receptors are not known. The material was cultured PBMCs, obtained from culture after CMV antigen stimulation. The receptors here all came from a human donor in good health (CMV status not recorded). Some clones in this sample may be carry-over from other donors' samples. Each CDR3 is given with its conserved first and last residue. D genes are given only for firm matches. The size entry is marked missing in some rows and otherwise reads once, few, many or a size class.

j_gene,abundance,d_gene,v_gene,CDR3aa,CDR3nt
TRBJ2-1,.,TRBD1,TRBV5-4,CASSSRRDRADNEQFF,TGTGCCAGCAGCTCGCGCCGGGACAGGGCTGACAATGAGCAGTTCTTC
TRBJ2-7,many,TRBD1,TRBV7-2,CASSLAGTGPYEQYF,TGTGCCAGCAGCTTAGCCGGGACAGGGCCCTACGAGCAGTACTTC
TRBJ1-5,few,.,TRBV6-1,CASSLGGSLGQPQHF,TGTGCCAGCAGCCTTGGAGGGTCGCTGGGTCAGCCCCAGCATTTT
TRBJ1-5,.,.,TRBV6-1,CASSERGLSNQPQHF,TGTGCCAGCAGTGAAAGGGGTTTGAGCAATCAGCCCCAGCATTTT
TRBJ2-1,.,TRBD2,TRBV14,CASSQGFWAGELF,TGTGCCAGCAGCCAAGGGTTTTGGGCGGGAGAACTCTTC
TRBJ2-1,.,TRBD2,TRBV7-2,CASSLESGRNNEQFF,TGTGCCAGCAGCTTAGAAAGCGGGAGGAACAATGAGCAGTTCTTC
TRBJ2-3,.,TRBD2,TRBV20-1,CSAPGTSGRVGTDTQYF,TGCAGTGCCCCCGGGACTAGCGGGAGGGTGGGGACAGATACGCAGTATTTT
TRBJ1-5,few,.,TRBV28,CATNNQPQHF,TGTGCCACCAACAATCAGCCCCAGCATTTT
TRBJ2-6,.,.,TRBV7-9,CASSPNYRVVNVLTF,TGTGCCAGCAGCCCCAATTACAGGGTGGTCAACGTCCTGACTTTC
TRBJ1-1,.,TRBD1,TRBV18,CASSPSPGQGAGEAFF,TGTGCCAGCTCACCGTCACCAGGACAGGGGGCTGGGGAAGCTTTCTTT
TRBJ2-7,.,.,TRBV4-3,CASARGYEQYF,TGCGCCAGCGCGCGCGGCTACGAGCAGTACTTC
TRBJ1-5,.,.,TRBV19,CAASRTWGGIQPQHF,TGTGCCGCCTCAAGGACCTGGGGGGGGATTCAGCCCCAGCATTTT
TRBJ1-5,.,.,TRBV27,CASSLLGPGENQPQHF,TGTGCCAGCAGTTTATTAGGACCGGGGGAGAATCAGCCCCAGCATTTT
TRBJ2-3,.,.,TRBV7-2,CASSPGGGRRAQYF,TGTGCCAGCAGCCCCGGTGGGGGAAGGAGGGCGCAGTATTTT
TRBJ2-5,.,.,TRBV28,CASSPPWTNQETQYF,TGTGCCAGCAGTCCCCCGTGGACCAACCAAGAGACCCAGTACTTC
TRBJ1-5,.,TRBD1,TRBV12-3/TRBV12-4,CASGQGSRQPQHF,TGTGCCAGCGGACAGGGGTCTAGGCAGCCCCAGCATTTT